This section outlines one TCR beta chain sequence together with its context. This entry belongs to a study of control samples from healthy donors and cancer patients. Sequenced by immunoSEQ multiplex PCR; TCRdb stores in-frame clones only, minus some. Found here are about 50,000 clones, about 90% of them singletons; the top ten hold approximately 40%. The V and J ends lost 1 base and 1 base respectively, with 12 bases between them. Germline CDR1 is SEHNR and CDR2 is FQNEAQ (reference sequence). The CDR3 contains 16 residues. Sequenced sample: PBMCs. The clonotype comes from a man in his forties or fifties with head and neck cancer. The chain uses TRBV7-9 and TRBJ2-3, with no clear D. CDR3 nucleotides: TGTGCCAGCAGCTTAGTCGGGCGTGGACGCACAGATACGCAGTATTTT. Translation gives CASSLVGRGRTDTQYF.